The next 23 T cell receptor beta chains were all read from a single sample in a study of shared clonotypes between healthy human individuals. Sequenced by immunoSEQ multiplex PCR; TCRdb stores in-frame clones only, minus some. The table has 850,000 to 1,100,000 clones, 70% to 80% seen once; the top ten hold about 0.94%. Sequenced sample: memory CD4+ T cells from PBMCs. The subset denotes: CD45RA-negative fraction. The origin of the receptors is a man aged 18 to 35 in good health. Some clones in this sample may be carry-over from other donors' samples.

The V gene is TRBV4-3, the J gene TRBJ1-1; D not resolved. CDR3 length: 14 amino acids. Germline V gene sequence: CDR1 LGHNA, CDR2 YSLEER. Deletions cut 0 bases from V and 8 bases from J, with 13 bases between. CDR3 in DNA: TGCGCCAGCAGCCAAGATATTCCGGGCAGAGAAGCTTTCTTT. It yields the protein CASSQDIPGREAFF.

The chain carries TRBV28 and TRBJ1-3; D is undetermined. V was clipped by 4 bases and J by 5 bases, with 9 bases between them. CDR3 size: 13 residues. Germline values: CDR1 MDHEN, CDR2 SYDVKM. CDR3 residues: CASSSLSRNTIYF. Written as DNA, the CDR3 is TGTGCCAGCAGTTCCCTAAGCCGAAACACCATATATTTT. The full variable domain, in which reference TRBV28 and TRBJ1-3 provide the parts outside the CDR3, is DVKVTQSSRYLVKRTGEKVFLECVQDMDHENMFWYRQDPGLGLRLIYFSYDVKMKEKGDIPEGYSVSREKKERFSLILESASTNQTSMYLCASSSLSRNTIYFGEGSWLTVV.

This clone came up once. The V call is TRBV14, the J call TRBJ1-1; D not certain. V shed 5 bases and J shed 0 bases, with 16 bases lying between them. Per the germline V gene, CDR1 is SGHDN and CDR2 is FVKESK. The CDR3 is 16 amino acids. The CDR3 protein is CASSVGGLTLNTEAFF. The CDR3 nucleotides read TGTGCCAGCAGCGTGGGCGGCCTTACCCTGAACACTGAAGCTTTCTTT.

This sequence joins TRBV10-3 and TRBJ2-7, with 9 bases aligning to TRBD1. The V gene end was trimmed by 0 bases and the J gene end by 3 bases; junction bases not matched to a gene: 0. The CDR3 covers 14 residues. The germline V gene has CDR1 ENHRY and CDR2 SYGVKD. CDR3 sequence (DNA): TGTGCCATCAGTGAGTCGACAGGGGGCTACGAGCAGTACTTC. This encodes CAISESTGGYEQYF.

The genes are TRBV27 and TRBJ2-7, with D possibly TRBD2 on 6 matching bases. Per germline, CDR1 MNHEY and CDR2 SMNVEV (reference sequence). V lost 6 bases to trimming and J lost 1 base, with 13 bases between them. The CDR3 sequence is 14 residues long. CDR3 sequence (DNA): TGTGCCAGCAGAAAGGTGGGGGGTTCCTACGAGCAGTACTTC. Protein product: CASRKVGGSYEQYF.

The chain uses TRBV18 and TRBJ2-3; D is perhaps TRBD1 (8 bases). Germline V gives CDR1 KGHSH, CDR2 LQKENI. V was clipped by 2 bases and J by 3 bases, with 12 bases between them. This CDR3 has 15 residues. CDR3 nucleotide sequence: TGTGCCAGCTCACCAACACAGGGGGGGACAGATACGCAGTATTTT. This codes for CASSPTQGGTDTQYF.

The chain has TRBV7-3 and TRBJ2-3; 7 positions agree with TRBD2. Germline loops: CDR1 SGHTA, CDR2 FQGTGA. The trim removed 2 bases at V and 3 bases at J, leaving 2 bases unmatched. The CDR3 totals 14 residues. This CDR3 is CASSLAGVTDTQYF. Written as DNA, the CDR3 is TGTGCCAGCAGCTTAGCGGGAGTGACAGATACGCAGTATTTT.

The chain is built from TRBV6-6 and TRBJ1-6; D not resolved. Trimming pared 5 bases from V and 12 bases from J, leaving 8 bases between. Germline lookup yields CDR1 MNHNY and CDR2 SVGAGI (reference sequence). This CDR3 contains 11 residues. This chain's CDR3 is CASSEEGPLHF. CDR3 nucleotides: TGTGCCAGCAGTGAGGAAGGACCCCTCCACTTT.

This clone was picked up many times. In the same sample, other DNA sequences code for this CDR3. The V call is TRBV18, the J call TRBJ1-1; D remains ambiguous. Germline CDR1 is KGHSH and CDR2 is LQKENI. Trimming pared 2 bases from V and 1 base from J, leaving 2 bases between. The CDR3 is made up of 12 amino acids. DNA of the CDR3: TGTGCCAGCTCACCAAGGAACACTGAAGCTTTCTTT. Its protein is CASSPRNTEAFF.

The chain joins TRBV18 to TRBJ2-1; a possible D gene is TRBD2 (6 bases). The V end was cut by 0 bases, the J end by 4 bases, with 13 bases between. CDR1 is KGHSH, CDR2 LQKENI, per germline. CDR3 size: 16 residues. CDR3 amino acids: CASSPPRAGAYNEQFF. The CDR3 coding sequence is TGTGCCAGCTCACCACCTAGAGCGGGCGCGTACAATGAGCAGTTCTTC. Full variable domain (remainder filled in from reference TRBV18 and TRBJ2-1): NAGVMQNPRHLVRRRGQEARLRCSPMKGHSHVYWYRQLPEEGLKFMVYLQKENIIDESGMPKERFSAEFPKEGPSILRIQQVVRGDSAAYFCASSPPRAGAYNEQFFGPGTRLTVL.

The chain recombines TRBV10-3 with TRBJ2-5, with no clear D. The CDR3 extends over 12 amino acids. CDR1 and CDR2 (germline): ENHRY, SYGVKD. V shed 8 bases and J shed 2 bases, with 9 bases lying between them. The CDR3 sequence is CAISRAQETQYF. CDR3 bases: TGTGCCATCTCTCGAGCACAAGAGACCCAGTACTTC.

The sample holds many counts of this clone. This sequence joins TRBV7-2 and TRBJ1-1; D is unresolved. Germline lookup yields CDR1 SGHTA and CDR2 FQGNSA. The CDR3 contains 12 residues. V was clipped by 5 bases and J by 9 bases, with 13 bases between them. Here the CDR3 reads CASSPARIQAFF. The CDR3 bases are TGTGCCAGCAGCCCAGCCAGGATACAAGCTTTCTTT.

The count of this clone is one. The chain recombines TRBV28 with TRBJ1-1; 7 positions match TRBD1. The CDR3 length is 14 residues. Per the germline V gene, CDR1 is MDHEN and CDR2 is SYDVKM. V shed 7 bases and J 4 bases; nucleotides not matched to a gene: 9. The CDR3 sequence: CASIKGGSSTEAFF. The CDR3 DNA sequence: TGTGCCAGCATCAAAGGGGGCTCCTCCACTGAAGCTTTCTTT.

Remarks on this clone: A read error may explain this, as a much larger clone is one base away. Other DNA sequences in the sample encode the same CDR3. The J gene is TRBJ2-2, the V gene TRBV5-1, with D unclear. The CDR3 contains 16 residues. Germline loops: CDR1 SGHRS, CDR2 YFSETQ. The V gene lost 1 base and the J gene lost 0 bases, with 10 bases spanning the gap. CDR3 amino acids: CASSLFAASNTGELFF. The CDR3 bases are TGCGCCAGCAGCTTGTTCGCAGCCTCGAACACCGGGGAGCTGTTTTTT.

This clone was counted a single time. The CDR3 nucleotides read TGTGCCAGCAGCCCTAATGTCCCCTGGGATGAGCAGTTCTTC. Translated: CASSPNVPWDEQFF. The V call is TRBV7-9, the J call TRBJ2-1; D is undetermined. The V end lost 5 bases, the J end lost 8 bases, and 16 bases lay between the germline ends. The CDR3 sequence is 14 residues long. The V gene's germline CDR1 is SEHNR and CDR2 FQNEAQ (reference sequence). The full variable domain, in which reference TRBV7-9 and TRBJ2-1 provide the parts outside the CDR3, is DTGVSQNPRHKITKRGQNVTFRCDPISEHNRLYWYRQTLGQGPEFLTYFQNEAQLEKSRLLSDRFSAERPKGSFSTLEIQRTEQGDSAMYLCASSPNVPWDEQFFGPGTRLTVL.

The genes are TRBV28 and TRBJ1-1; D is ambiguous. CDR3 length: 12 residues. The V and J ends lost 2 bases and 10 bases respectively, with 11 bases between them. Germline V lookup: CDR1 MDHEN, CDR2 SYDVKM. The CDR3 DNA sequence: TGTGCCAGCAGTTTAATCTCCGAGGGAGCTTTCTTT. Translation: CASSLISEGAFF.

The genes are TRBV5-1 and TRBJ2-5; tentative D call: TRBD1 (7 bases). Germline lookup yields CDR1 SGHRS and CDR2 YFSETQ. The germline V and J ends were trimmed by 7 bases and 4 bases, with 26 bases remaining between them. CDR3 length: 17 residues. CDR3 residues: CASRLGAGGFKGETQYF. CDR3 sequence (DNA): TGCGCCAGCCGCCTCGGGGCAGGGGGGTTTAAGGGAGAGACCCAGTACTTC.

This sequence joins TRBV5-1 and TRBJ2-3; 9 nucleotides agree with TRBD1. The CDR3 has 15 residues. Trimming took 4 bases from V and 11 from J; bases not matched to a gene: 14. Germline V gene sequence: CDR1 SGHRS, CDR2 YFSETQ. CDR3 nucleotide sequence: TGCGCCAGCAGCCCTGGATGGGGACAGGGTCGGTTGCAGTATTTT. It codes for CASSPGWGQGRLQYF.

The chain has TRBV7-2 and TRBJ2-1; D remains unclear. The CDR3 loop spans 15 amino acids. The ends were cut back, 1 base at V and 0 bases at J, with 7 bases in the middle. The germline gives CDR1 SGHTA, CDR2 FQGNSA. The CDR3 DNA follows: TGTGCCAGCAGCTTAGTCCAGCACTCCTACAATGAGCAGTTCTTC. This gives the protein CASSLVQHSYNEQFF.

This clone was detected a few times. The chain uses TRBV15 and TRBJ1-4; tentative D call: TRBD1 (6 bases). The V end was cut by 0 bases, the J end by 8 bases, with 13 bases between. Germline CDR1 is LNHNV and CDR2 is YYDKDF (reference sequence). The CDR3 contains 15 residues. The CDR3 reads CATSRDWGREEKLFF. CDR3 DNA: TGTGCCACCAGCAGAGATTGGGGGCGGGAGGAAAAACTGTTTTTT.

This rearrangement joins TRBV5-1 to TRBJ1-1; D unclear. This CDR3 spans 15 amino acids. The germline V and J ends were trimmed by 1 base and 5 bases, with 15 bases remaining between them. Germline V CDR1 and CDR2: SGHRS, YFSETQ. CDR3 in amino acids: CASSLSVGGETEAFF. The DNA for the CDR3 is TGCGCCAGCAGCTTGTCGGTAGGCGGGGAGACTGAAGCTTTCTTT.

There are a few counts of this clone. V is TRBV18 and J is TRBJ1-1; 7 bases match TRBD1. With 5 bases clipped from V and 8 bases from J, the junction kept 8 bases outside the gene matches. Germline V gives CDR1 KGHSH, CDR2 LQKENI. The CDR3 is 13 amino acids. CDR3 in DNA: TGTGCCAGCTCAGGACAGGCCAACGGAGAAGCTTTCTTT. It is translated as CASSGQANGEAFF.

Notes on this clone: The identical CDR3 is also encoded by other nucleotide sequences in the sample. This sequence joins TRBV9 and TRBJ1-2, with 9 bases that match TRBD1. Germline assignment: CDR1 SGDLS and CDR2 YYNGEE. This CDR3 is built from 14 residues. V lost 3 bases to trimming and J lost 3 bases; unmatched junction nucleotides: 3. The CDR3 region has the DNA TGTGCCAGCAGCGCGGGACAGGGAGACTATGGCTACACCTTC. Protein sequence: CASSAGQGDYGYTF.